A single sample is the source of the 13 T cell receptor beta chains below, sequenced in a study of shared clonotypes between healthy human individuals. The protocol was immunoSEQ multiplex PCR, while the TCRdb copy is restricted to in-frame clones and leaves out a portion. The sample holds some 2,500,000 clones, under 95% seen once. Sequenced input: naive CD4+ T cells from PBMCs. The subset here: CD45RA+ positively selected. The receptor set was obtained from a man in his late teens or twenties in good health. Some clones in this sample may be carry-over from other donors' samples.

This chain uses TRBV7-6 with TRBJ2-5, with 7 bases lining up with TRBD1. The CDR3 has 14 residues. The germline CDR1 and CDR2 sequences are SGHVS and FNYEAQ. V lost 6 bases and J lost 11; bases outside the gene matches: 15. The CDR3 reads CASSYATGFGEQYF. CDR3 DNA sequence: TGTGCCAGCAGTTACGCGACAGGGTTCGGAGAGCAGTACTTC.

The V call is TRBV2, the J call TRBJ1-4, with TRBD1 identical over 7 bases. Germline loops: CDR1 SNHLY, CDR2 FYNNEI. The trim removed 5 bases at V and 5 bases at J, leaving 5 bases unmatched. The CDR3 is made up of 14 amino acids. As DNA, the CDR3 is TGTGCCAGCAGTCCATGGACAGGAAATGAAAAACTGTTTTTT. Encoded protein: CASSPWTGNEKLFF. The whole variable domain, remainder taken from reference TRBV2 and TRBJ1-4, is EPEVTQTPSHQVTQMGQEVILRCVPISNHLYFYWYRQILGQKVEFLVSFYNNEISEKSEIFDDQFSVERPDGSNFTLKIRSTKLEDSAMYFCASSPWTGNEKLFFGSGTQLSVL.

Concerning this clone itself: Other DNA sequences in the sample encode the same CDR3. The chain joins TRBV7-9 to TRBJ2-5, with 8 positions matching TRBD1. Losses at the gene ends were 1 base for V and 4 bases for J; bases not matched to a gene: 5. Per the germline V gene, CDR1 is SEHNR and CDR2 is FQNEAQ (reference sequence). CDR3 length: 15 residues. The CDR3 DNA is TGTGCCAGCAGCTTAGGGCAGGGGGCGAGAGAGACCCAGTACTTC. It codes for CASSLGQGARETQYF.

The chain's CDR3 is CASSLASWRNTGELFF. The DNA for the CDR3 is TGCGCCAGCAGCTTAGCCAGCTGGAGGAACACCGGGGAGCTGTTTTTT. This sequence joins TRBV5-1 and TRBJ2-2; D is unclear. CDR1 and CDR2 (germline): SGHRS, YFSETQ. This CDR3 comprises 16 residues. The V end was cut by 2 bases, the J end by 1 base, with 12 bases between.

The chain is built from TRBV6-5 and TRBJ2-5; 7 bases map to TRBD1. Germline CDR1 reads MNHEY; CDR2 reads SVGAGI. This CDR3 is built from 15 residues. V lost 0 bases and J lost 4; bases outside the gene matches: 5. This CDR3 is CASSYSNAGGETQYF. CDR3 nucleotides: TGTGCCAGCAGTTACTCGAACGCAGGGGGAGAGACCCAGTACTTC.

Comment on this clone: Other DNA sequences in the same sample also yield this CDR3. V usage is TRBV7-9 and J usage is TRBJ2-3, with a weak D call TRBD1 (5 bases). V shed 3 bases and J shed 1 base, with 8 bases lying between them. CDR1 is SEHNR and CDR2 is FQNEAQ in the germline V gene (reference sequence). The CDR3 extends over 14 amino acids. For the CDR3, the DNA is TGTGCCAGCAGCTTTACAGGAGGCACAGATACGCAGTATTTT. Translated: CASSFTGGTDTQYF.

The table lists this clone with a count of one. V usage is TRBV28 and J usage is TRBJ1-5; TRBD1 matches 7 bases. Trimming cost V 5 bases and J 7 bases; bases outside gene matches: 8. CDR3 length equals 14 residues. Germline-derived CDR1 and CDR2 are MDHEN and SYDVKM. The CDR3 DNA sequence: TGTGCCAGCAGTCTAGAACAGGGGTACCAGCCCCAGCATTTT. It is translated as CASSLEQGYQPQHF.

The CDR3 bases are TGTGCCAGCAGCCGAGACCCCCATACCAATCAGCCCCAGCATTTT. Its translation is CASSRDPHTNQPQHF. The chain recombines TRBV4-2 with TRBJ1-5; D is unclear. The CDR3 has 15 residues. Per the germline V gene, CDR1 is LGHNA and CDR2 is YNFKEQ. The V gene lost 4 bases and the J gene lost 3 bases, with 13 bases spanning the gap.

The J gene is TRBJ2-5, the V gene TRBV18, with unresolved D. The CDR3 consists of 13 residues. V lost 3 bases, J lost 2 bases, and 7 bases lay in between. Germline CDR1 KGHSH, CDR2 LQKENI. In DNA form, the CDR3 reads TGTGCCAGCTCACCCTATTTACAAGAGACCCAGTACTTC. It translates to CASSPYLQETQYF.

The genes are TRBV7-2 and TRBJ1-4, with a possible D match to TRBD1 (5 bases). Trimming removed 1 base at V and 6 bases at J, with 9 bases between. This CDR3 contains 14 residues. The germline V gene has CDR1 SGHTA and CDR2 FQGNSA. The chain's CDR3 is CASSLGRVDEKLFF. The CDR3 nucleotides read TGTGCCAGCAGCTTAGGCAGGGTTGATGAAAAACTGTTTTTT.

The chain uses TRBV28 and TRBJ1-3; D unresolved. CDR1 and CDR2 from the germline V gene are MDHEN and SYDVKM. V was cut by 1 base and J by 0 bases, with 10 bases left in between. This CDR3 is built from 16 residues. This CDR3 reads CASSLFSISSGNTIYF. In DNA, the CDR3 is TGTGCCAGCAGTTTATTCAGCATCTCCTCTGGAAACACCATATATTTT.

The V call is TRBV5-1, the J call TRBJ2-1; D remains unclear. The germline V and J ends were trimmed by 4 bases and 10 bases, with 12 bases remaining between them. In germline, CDR1 is SGHRS, CDR2 YFSETQ. The CDR3 length is 12 residues. The CDR3 DNA sequence: TGCGCCAGCAGCACCTCGGTAGGGGAGCAGTTCTTC. Translated, it gives CASSTSVGEQFF.

This rearrangement joins TRBV30 to TRBJ1-4, with 9 bases aligning to TRBD1. In germline, CDR1 is GTSNPN, CDR2 SVGIG (reference sequence). The length of the CDR3 is 15 residues. Trimming cost V 8 bases and J 8 bases; bases outside gene matches: 15. The CDR3 nucleotides read TGTGCCGGGGATGGGAGCGGGACAGGGAGCGAAAAACTGTTTTTT. This sequence encodes CAGDGSGTGSEKLFF. Filled out from reference TRBV30 and TRBJ1-4, the complete variable domain reads SQTIHQWPATLVQPVGSPLSLECTVEGTSNPNLYWYRQAAGRGLQLLFYSVGIGQISSEVPQNLSASRPQDRQFILSSKKLLLSDSGFYLCAGDGSGTGSEKLFFGSGTQLSVL.